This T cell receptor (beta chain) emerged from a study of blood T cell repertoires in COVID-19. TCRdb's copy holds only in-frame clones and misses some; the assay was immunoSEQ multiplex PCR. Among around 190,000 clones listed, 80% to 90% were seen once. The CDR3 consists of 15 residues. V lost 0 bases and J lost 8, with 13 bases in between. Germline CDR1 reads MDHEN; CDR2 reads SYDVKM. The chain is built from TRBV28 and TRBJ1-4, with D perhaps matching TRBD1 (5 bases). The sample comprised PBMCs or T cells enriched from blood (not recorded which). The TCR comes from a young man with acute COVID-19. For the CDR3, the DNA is TGTGCCAGCAGTTTATGGGGCAGGGAGGTGGAAAAACTGTTTTTT. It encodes CASSLWGREVEKLFF. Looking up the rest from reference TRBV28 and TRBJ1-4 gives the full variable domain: DVKVTQSSRYLVKRTGEKVFLECVQDMDHENMFWYRQDPGLGLRLIYFSYDVKMKEKGDIPEGYSVSREKKERFSLILESASTNQTSMYLCASSLWGREVEKLFFGSGTQLSVL.